The entry that follows covers one T cell receptor (beta chain) sequence. This CDR3 is built from 14 residues. Trimming took 2 bases from V and 7 from J, leaving 13 bases between them. From germline, CDR1 is SGHVS and CDR2 FQNEAQ. The sample comes from a study of type 1 and type 2 diabetes patients. Genomic DNA was the PCR template. The TCR beta CDR3 region was amplified using 30 forward and 13 reverse primers. Each CDR3 protein gets one entry after TCRdb re-called the multiplex PCR reads with MiXCR. The repertoire holds fewer than 350,000 distinct CDR3 sequences, 47% seen once, with roughly 13% in the top ten. Peripheral blood, 7.5 to 10 milliliters per participant, was collected.

This clonotype was sampled from a man between 18 and 35 years old with type 2 diabetes. The chain combines TRBV7-8 with TRBJ2-3; D is possibly TRBD1 or TRBD2 (5 bases each). Material for sequencing was peripheral blood mononuclear cells (PBMCs). As DNA, the CDR3 is TGTGCCAGCAGCTTATTGAGGGGTGATAATACGCAGTATTTT. As protein: CASSLLRGDNTQYF.